This TCR beta chain was sequenced during a study of cytomegalovirus exposure and HLA in healthy donors. As concerns this clone: The antigen remains unidentified.

Study-level findings and limits: Available immune exposure information was restricted to CMV serostatus only.

Primers included in the PCR were 60 Vbeta and 13 Jbeta primers. Using immunoSEQ multiplex PCR, the repertoire was profiled, and TCRdb retains in-frame clones only, with some absent. The sample lists roughly 110,000 clones; about four fifths were seen once. There are 16 residues in the CDR3. J lost 1 base, V lost 2 bases, and 5 bases had no gene match. Germline CDR1 is MNHNS and CDR2 is SASEGT. The clonotype was recovered from a woman in her 50s in good health and CMV-seropositive. The chain recombines TRBV6-1 with TRBJ1-1; 9 positions agree with TRBD1. The sequenced sample consisted of PBMCs. The CDR3 protein is CASSEKDRGANTEAFF. CDR3 DNA: TGTGCCAGCAGTGAAAAAGACAGGGGGGCGAACACTGAAGCTTTCTTT.